The 20 T cell receptor beta chains listed next were all sequenced from one sample in a study of blood T cell repertoires in COVID-19. The protocol was immunoSEQ multiplex PCR, while the TCRdb copy is restricted to in-frame clones and leaves out a portion. The sample lists approximately 210,000 clones; 83% were seen once. Sequenced material: peripheral blood. These TCRs come from a middle-aged woman with active or convalescent COVID-19.

The J gene is TRBJ1-2, the V gene TRBV9; no clear D. Germline lookup yields CDR1 SGDLS and CDR2 YYNGEE. CDR3 length equals 15 residues. V gave up 5 bases and J gave up 2 bases, with 16 bases separating them. Written as DNA, the CDR3 is TGTGCCAGCAGGTTTAATCGGGTTACGAACTATGGCTACACCTTC. It yields the protein CASRFNRVTNYGYTF.

V gene TRBV5-1 combines with J gene TRBJ1-1; possibly TRBD1 for D (5 bases). The V and J ends lost 3 bases and 2 bases respectively, with 11 bases between them. The germline V gene has CDR1 SGHRS and CDR2 YFSETQ. This CDR3 contains 14 residues. For the CDR3, the DNA is TGCGCCAGCAGCTGGAGGGGAAAAAACACTGAAGCTTTCTTT. It is translated as CASSWRGKNTEAFF.

The CDR3 sequence is CASSEQGGSTDTQYF. The CDR3 bases are TGTGCCAGCAGCGAACAGGGAGGGAGCACAGATACGCAGTATTTT. The J gene is TRBJ2-3, the V gene TRBV2; D might be TRBD2 (7 bases). The CDR3 sequence is 15 residues long. The germline V and J ends were trimmed by 6 bases and 0 bases, with 13 bases remaining between them. Per germline, CDR1 SNHLY and CDR2 FYNNEI.

In nucleotides, the CDR3 is TGTGCCAGCAGCCCACGGACTAGCCTGAACACCGGGGAGCTGTTTTTT. This encodes CASSPRTSLNTGELFF. The gene calls are TRBV11-3 and TRBJ2-2; TRBD2 agrees at 8 bases. Germline values: CDR1 SGHNT, CDR2 YENEEA. J was trimmed by 1 base and V by 5 bases; bases with no gene match: 6. This CDR3 region has 16 residues.

The chain couples TRBV20-1 to TRBJ2-7, with D uncertain. V was clipped by 7 bases and J by 5 bases, with 3 bases between them. Per the germline V gene, CDR1 is DFQATT and CDR2 is SNEGSKA (reference sequence). CDR3 size: 8 residues. CDR3 DNA sequence: TGCAGTGTAGACGAGCAGTACTTC. This gives the protein CSVDEQYF.

The genes are TRBV5-6 and TRBJ1-3; D gene ambiguous. The CDR3 totals 13 residues. Germline lookup yields CDR1 SGHDT and CDR2 YYEEEE. V was clipped by 2 bases and J by 5 bases, with 8 bases between them. The CDR3 protein is CASSLLRRNTIYF. For the CDR3, the DNA is TGTGCCAGCAGCTTACTCCGTAGAAACACCATATATTTT.

This chain uses TRBV3-1 (or the pseudogene TRBV3-2) with TRBJ2-7; D unresolved. V was trimmed by 1 base and J by 2 bases, leaving 6 bases between them. The CDR3 totals 13 residues. Per germline, CDR1 LGHDT and CDR2 YNNKEL (reference sequence). The chain's CDR3 is CASSQGLTYEQYF. The CDR3 DNA reads as TGTGCCAGCAGCCAAGGGCTGACCTACGAGCAGTACTTC.

This clone was seen ten or more times. This CDR3 reads CASSFGVIRIDTQYF. The CDR3 bases are TGTGCCAGCAGCTTCGGAGTTATCCGGATAGATACGCAGTATTTT. This chain joins TRBV7-2 and TRBJ2-3; no firm D call. The length of the CDR3 is 15 residues. Trimming took off 3 bases at V and 5 bases at J, with 15 bases between the two ends. Germline CDR1 and CDR2: SGHTA and FQGNSA.

This clone was seen once. The gene calls are TRBV19 and TRBJ1-5; 10 positions match TRBD1. J gave up 2 bases and V 5 bases, and 9 bases lay outside the gene matches. Germline V lookup: CDR1 LNHDA, CDR2 SQIVND (reference sequence). This CDR3 is built from 17 residues. The CDR3 sequence: CASSSWTGGLGNQPQHF. The CDR3 DNA is TGTGCCAGTAGTTCCTGGACAGGGGGATTAGGCAATCAGCCCCAGCATTTT.

The chain couples TRBV2 to TRBJ2-5, with unresolved D. Germline V CDR1 and CDR2: SNHLY, FYNNEI. Trimming pared 5 bases from V and 5 bases from J, leaving 6 bases between. The CDR3 extends over 11 amino acids. The CDR3 region is CASSYTETQYF. CDR3 coding DNA: TGTGCCAGCAGTTACACGGAGACCCAGTACTTC.

The chain couples TRBV7-9 to TRBJ1-6, with D maybe TRBD1 (5 bases). The CDR3 runs 18 residues. V lost 6 bases and J 0 bases, leaving 18 bases between the germline ends. Germline V gives CDR1 SEHNR, CDR2 FQNEAQ (reference sequence). The CDR3, as DNA: TGTGCCAGCAGTACGGGGGAGGTATGGAGCTCCTATAATTCACCCCTCCACTTT. It translates to CASSTGEVWSSYNSPLHF.

V and J are TRBV28 and TRBJ1-2; 9 nucleotides agree with TRBD1. The germline CDR1 and CDR2 sequences are MDHEN and SYDVKM. V lost 1 base to trimming and J lost 9 bases; unmatched junction nucleotides: 6. CDR3 length: 14 amino acids. DNA of the CDR3: TGTGCCAGCAGTTTATCCCGGGACAGGGTGCGCTACACCTTC. As protein: CASSLSRDRVRYTF.

V gene TRBV4-2 combines with J gene TRBJ1-4; 8 nucleotides line up with TRBD1. This CDR3 has 16 residues. The V gene's germline CDR1 is LGHNA and CDR2 YNFKEQ. J lost 8 bases, V lost 0 bases, and 8 bases had no gene match. In DNA, the CDR3 is TGTGCCAGCAGCCAAGACTCACAGGGGGTAGGGGAAAAACTGTTTTTT. Amino acid sequence: CASSQDSQGVGEKLFF.

The chain joins TRBV9 to TRBJ1-3; D is uncertain. Trimming removed 5 bases at V and 0 bases at J, with 12 bases between. The length of the CDR3 is 15 residues. Germline lookup yields CDR1 SGDLS and CDR2 YYNGEE. CDR3 coding DNA: TGTGCCAGCAGTAGAGACGGGAGCTCTGGAAACACCATATATTTT. Translating it yields CASSRDGSSGNTIYF. The full variable domain, its missing parts supplied by reference TRBV9 and TRBJ1-3, is DSGVTQTPKHLITATGQRVTLRCSPRSGDLSVYWYQQSLDQGLQFLIQYYNGEERAKGNILERFSAQQFPDLHSELNLSSLELGDSALYFCASSRDGSSGNTIYFGEGSWLTVV.

The chain links TRBV7-9 to TRBJ1-5; tentative D call: TRBD1 (6 bases). V lost 1 base and J 6 bases, leaving 13 bases between the germline ends. This CDR3 comprises 15 residues. The germline gives CDR1 SEHNR, CDR2 FQNEAQ (reference sequence). CDR3 sequence reads: CASSLGSGAGQPQHF. Written as DNA, the CDR3 is TGTGCCAGCAGCTTAGGGTCAGGGGCAGGTCAGCCCCAGCATTTT.

This chain connects TRBV19 to TRBJ1-3, with 12 bases matching TRBD1. V lost 5 bases to trimming and J lost 4 bases; unmatched junction nucleotides: 6. Germline assignment: CDR1 LNHDA and CDR2 SQIVND (reference sequence). The CDR3 is 16 amino acids. The CDR3 reads CASSPGTGGAGNTIYF. The CDR3 nucleotides read TGTGCCAGTAGTCCCGGGACAGGGGGCGCGGGAAACACCATATATTTT.

The CDR3 loop is CASSPPARGAQETQYF. The CDR3 nucleotides read TGTGCCAGCTCACCACCGGCCCGGGGGGCCCAAGAGACCCAGTACTTC. The gene calls are TRBV18 and TRBJ2-5; perhaps TRBD2 as D (7 bases). Germline V CDR1 and CDR2: KGHSH, LQKENI. V shed 0 bases and J shed 1 base, with 12 bases lying between them. The CDR3 extends over 16 amino acids. The entire variable domain, with the rest obtained from reference TRBV18 and TRBJ2-5, is as follows: NAGVMQNPRHLVRRRGQEARLRCSPMKGHSHVYWYRQLPEEGLKFMVYLQKENIIDESGMPKERFSAEFPKEGPSILRIQQVVRGDSAAYFCASSPPARGAQETQYFGPGTRLLVL.

In its sample, this clone was seen a few times. The chain joins TRBV4-1 to TRBJ1-1; D possibly corresponds to TRBD1 (5 bases). Trimming pared 2 bases from V and 2 bases from J, leaving 12 bases between. Germline assignment: CDR1 MGHRA and CDR2 YSYEKL. The CDR3 loop spans 15 amino acids. CDR3 DNA: TGCGCCAGCAGCCAATCCGTGGGGCGCAACACTGAAGCTTTCTTT. It is translated as CASSQSVGRNTEAFF.

The genes are TRBV19 and TRBJ1-3; 7 bases are a match to TRBD1. The V gene's germline CDR1 is LNHDA and CDR2 SQIVND (reference sequence). CDR3 length: 19 amino acids. V was pared by 7 bases and J by 0 bases, with 18 bases of the junction left unmatched. The CDR3 sequence: CASTQAPPGQFSSGNTIYF. CDR3 bases: TGTGCCAGTACCCAGGCCCCTCCGGGACAGTTTAGCTCTGGAAACACCATATATTTT.

V is TRBV14 and J is TRBJ2-7; D not resolved. The CDR3 sequence is 14 residues long. Germline CDR1 SGHDN, CDR2 FVKESK. The V and J ends lost 4 bases and 2 bases respectively, with 12 bases between them. The CDR3 region is CASSRLEKTYEQYF. The CDR3 DNA follows: TGTGCCAGCAGCCGTCTAGAGAAGACCTACGAGCAGTACTTC.